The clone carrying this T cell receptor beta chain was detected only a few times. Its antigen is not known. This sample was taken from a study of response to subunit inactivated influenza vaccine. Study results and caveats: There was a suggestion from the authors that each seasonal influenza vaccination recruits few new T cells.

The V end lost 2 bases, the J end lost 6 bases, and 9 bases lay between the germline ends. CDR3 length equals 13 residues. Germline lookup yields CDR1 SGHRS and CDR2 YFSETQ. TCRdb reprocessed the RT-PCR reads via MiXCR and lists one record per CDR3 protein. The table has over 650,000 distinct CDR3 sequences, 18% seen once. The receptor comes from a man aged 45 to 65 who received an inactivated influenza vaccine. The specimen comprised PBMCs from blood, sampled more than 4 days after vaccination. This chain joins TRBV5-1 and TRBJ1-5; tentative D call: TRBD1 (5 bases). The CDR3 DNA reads TGCGCCAGCAGCTTAGGGGATGGTCAGCCCCAGCATTTT. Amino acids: CASSLGDGQPQHF.